A selection of T cell receptor beta chains follows, all from one sample in a study of T cells after yellow fever vaccination. MiXCR, run by TCRdb on the 5' RACE reads, gives a single entry per CDR3 protein. Of about 63,000 distinct CDR3 sequences listed, 6.5% to 9% were seen once; the top ten hold about 40%. The material sequenced was CD8+ T cells sorted from PBMCs, taken 15 days after the yellow fever booster vaccination. The receptors shown here come from a man aged 30 to 39 who received the YFV17D yellow fever vaccine. Both conserved end residues are part of each CDR3. The order of the fields is V gene, J gene, CDR3 protein.

v_call: TRBV7-8
j_call: TRBJ2-1
cdr3_aa: CASSPAGLAGYNEQFF

v_call: TRBV10-2
j_call: TRBJ2-1
cdr3_aa: CASMGTSGDNEQFF

v_call: TRBV27
j_call: TRBJ2-5
cdr3_aa: CASSLIPGVETQYF

v_call: TRBV28
j_call: TRBJ2-3
cdr3_aa: CASSPLRLAGGSTDTQYF

v_call: TRBV29-1
j_call: TRBJ2-5
cdr3_aa: CSVEFQLETQYF

v_call: TRBV5-6
j_call: TRBJ2-5
cdr3_aa: CASITWDGWETQYF

v_call: TRBV29-1
j_call: TRBJ1-2
cdr3_aa: CSVETGANYGYTF

v_call: TRBV3-1
j_call: TRBJ2-6
cdr3_aa: CACCHGVGGANVLTF

v_call: TRBV12-3/TRBV12-4
j_call: TRBJ2-3
cdr3_aa: CASPKTGVLDTQYF

v_call: TRBV6-2/TRBV6-3
j_call: TRBJ2-5
cdr3_aa: CANAPFWTDYQETQYF

v_call: TRBV5-1
j_call: TRBJ2-7
cdr3_aa: CASSLGGPTYEQYF

v_call: TRBV6-1
j_call: TRBJ2-1
cdr3_aa: CASRRTSGYYNEQFF

v_call: TRBV5-5
j_call: TRBJ2-1
cdr3_aa: CASSPTRYNEQFF

v_call: TRBV5-1
j_call: TRBJ2-7
cdr3_aa: CASSERQGQISGEQYF

v_call: TRBV4-2
j_call: TRBJ2-7
cdr3_aa: CASSHTGTSACPYEQYF

v_call: TRBV4-2
j_call: TRBJ2-1
cdr3_aa: CASSQVAGDREFF

v_call: TRBV14
j_call: TRBJ2-7
cdr3_aa: CASSPKGLAGAYEQYF

v_call: TRBV9
j_call: TRBJ1-2
cdr3_aa: CASSVPRGGGINGYTF

v_call: TRBV7-2
j_call: TRBJ2-7
cdr3_aa: CASSLEAGGSTYEQYF

v_call: TRBV30
j_call: TRBJ2-1
cdr3_aa: CAWSVENEQFF

v_call: TRBV29-1
j_call: TRBJ2-7
cdr3_aa: CSVGGTSSYEQYF

v_call: TRBV6-2/TRBV6-3
j_call: TRBJ2-1
cdr3_aa: CASSYAGGPTNEQFF

v_call: TRBV7-8
j_call: TRBJ1-4
cdr3_aa: CASSHFLTPGGEKLFF

v_call: TRBV29-1
j_call: TRBJ2-3
cdr3_aa: CSVLTLHTDTQYF

v_call: TRBV6-2/TRBV6-3
j_call: TRBJ2-3
cdr3_aa: CASSYLGLAGEGDTQYF

v_call: TRBV5-1
j_call: TRBJ2-3
cdr3_aa: CASRVTSTDTQYF

v_call: TRBV29-1
j_call: TRBJ2-1
cdr3_aa: CSVDGSGGGNEQFF

v_call: TRBV20-1
j_call: TRBJ1-4
cdr3_aa: CSAPLNTNEKLFF

v_call: TRBV5-1
j_call: TRBJ2-3
cdr3_aa: CASSAGTASTDTQYF

v_call: TRBV5-5
j_call: TRBJ1-1
cdr3_aa: CASSPTGGMNTEAFF

v_call: TRBV9
j_call: TRBJ2-7
cdr3_aa: CASSITGDPYEQYF

v_call: TRBV7-6
j_call: TRBJ2-1
cdr3_aa: CASSLALRESFNEQFF

v_call: TRBV5-6
j_call: TRBJ1-5
cdr3_aa: CASSLAVAGNQPQHF

v_call: TRBV12-3/TRBV12-4
j_call: TRBJ2-5
cdr3_aa: CASSSQETQYF

v_call: TRBV10-3
j_call: TRBJ2-2
cdr3_aa: CAISREKHTGELFF

v_call: TRBV19
j_call: TRBJ2-1
cdr3_aa: CASSTLGTGLYEQFF

v_call: TRBV7-2
j_call: TRBJ2-3
cdr3_aa: CASSLVSREAKDTQYF

v_call: TRBV5-7
j_call: TRBJ2-1
cdr3_aa: CASSLTSGTESYNEQFF

v_call: TRBV2
j_call: TRBJ2-1
cdr3_aa: CASSEERGRGSGYNEQFF

v_call: TRBV7-9
j_call: TRBJ2-2
cdr3_aa: CASSPIAGGTNTGELFF

v_call: TRBV18
j_call: TRBJ2-1
cdr3_aa: CASSLGGGIGEQFF

v_call: TRBV28
j_call: TRBJ2-7
cdr3_aa: CASSRSTGTYEQYF

v_call: TRBV21-1
j_call: TRBJ2-7
cdr3_aa: CARQSSGGLCEQYF

v_call: TRBV3-1
j_call: TRBJ2-1
cdr3_aa: CACCQKLAGGINNEQFF

v_call: TRBV29-1
j_call: TRBJ2-3
cdr3_aa: CSVEESSLAADF

v_call: TRBV29-1
j_call: TRBJ2-2
cdr3_aa: CSVDPGTGELFF

v_call: TRBV27
j_call: TRBJ2-2
cdr3_aa: CASSLGNSGELFF

v_call: TRBV29-1
j_call: TRBJ2-1
cdr3_aa: CSVPHQVTSYNEQFF

v_call: TRBV6-5
j_call: TRBJ2-1
cdr3_aa: CASSYGGPSNEQFF

v_call: TRBV20-1
j_call: TRBJ2-7
cdr3_aa: CSARMRGGIYEQYF

v_call: TRBV7-9
j_call: TRBJ2-1
cdr3_aa: CASSSTGPSMHEQFF

v_call: TRBV6-5
j_call: TRBJ2-7
cdr3_aa: CASSYPKQGASEQYF

v_call: TRBV7-9
j_call: TRBJ2-1
cdr3_aa: CASSRLADFPNEQFF

v_call: TRBV6-5
j_call: TRBJ2-2
cdr3_aa: CASDPGLAGERATGELFF

v_call: TRBV3-1
j_call: TRBJ1-3
cdr3_aa: CASSWEGISGNTIYF